This T cell receptor beta chain originates from a study of shared clonotypes between healthy human individuals. This CDR3 spans 14 amino acids. With V trimmed by 5 bases and J by 8 bases, 7 bases remained unmatched. CDR1 MDHEN and CDR2 SYDVKM come from the germline V gene. TCRdb's copy holds only in-frame clones and misses some; the assay was immunoSEQ multiplex PCR. The sample holds hundreds of thousands of clones, 70% to 80% seen once. This clone was observed a handful of times. The chain uses TRBV28 and TRBJ2-3; 10 nucleotides agree with TRBD2. Sample: PBMCs. The TCR sequence derives from a woman between 40 and 55 years old in good health. Some clones in this sample may be carry-over from other donors' samples. CDR3 region: CASSVGTSVPTQYF. The CDR3 bases are TGTGCCAGCAGTGTCGGGACTAGCGTCCCTACGCAGTATTTT.